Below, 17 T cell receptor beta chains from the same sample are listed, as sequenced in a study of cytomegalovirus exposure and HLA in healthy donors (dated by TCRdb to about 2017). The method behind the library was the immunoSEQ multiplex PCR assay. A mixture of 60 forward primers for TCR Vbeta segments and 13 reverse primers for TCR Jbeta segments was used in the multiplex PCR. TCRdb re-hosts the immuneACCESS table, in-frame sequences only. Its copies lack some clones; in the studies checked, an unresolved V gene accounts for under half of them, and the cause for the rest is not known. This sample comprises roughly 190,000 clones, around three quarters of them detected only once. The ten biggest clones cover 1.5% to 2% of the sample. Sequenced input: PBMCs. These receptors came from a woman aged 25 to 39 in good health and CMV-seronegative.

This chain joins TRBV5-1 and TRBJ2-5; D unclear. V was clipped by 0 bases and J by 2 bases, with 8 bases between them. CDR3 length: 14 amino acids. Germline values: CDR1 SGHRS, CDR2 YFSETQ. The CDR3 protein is CASSLGTAQETQYF. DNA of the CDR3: TGCGCCAGCAGCTTGGGTACAGCACAAGAGACCCAGTACTTC.

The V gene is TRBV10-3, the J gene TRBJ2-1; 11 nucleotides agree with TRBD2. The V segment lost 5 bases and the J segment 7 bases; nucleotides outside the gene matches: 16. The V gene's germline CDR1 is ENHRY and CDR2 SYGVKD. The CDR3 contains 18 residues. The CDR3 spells CAISQGTSGSLGVNEQFF. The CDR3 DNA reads TGTGCCATCAGTCAGGGAACTAGCGGGAGCTTGGGTGTGAATGAGCAGTTCTTC.

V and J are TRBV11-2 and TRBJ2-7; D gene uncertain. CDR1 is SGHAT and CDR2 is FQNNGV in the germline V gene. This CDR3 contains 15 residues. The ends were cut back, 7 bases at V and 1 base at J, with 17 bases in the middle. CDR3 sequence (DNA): TGTGCCAGCATGGCCACGACATCCCCTTCCTACGAGCAGTACTTC. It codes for CASMATTSPSYEQYF.

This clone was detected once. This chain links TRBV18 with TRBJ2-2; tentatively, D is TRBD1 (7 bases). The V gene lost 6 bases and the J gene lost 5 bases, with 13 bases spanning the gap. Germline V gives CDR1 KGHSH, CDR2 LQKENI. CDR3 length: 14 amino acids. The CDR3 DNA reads TGTGCCAGCTCCTCGACAGGGAGGACCGGGGAGCTGTTTTTT. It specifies CASSSTGRTGELFF.

The CDR3 loop reads CASSLGQGAYNEQFF. For the CDR3, the DNA is TGTGCCAGCAGCTTAGGACAGGGGGCATACAATGAGCAGTTCTTC. The rearrangement links TRBV7-9 to TRBJ2-1, with 10 positions matching TRBD1. CDR1 is SEHNR, CDR2 FQNEAQ, per germline (reference sequence). The V and J ends lost 1 base and 4 bases, in that order; junction bases with no gene match: 1. The length of the CDR3 is 15 residues.

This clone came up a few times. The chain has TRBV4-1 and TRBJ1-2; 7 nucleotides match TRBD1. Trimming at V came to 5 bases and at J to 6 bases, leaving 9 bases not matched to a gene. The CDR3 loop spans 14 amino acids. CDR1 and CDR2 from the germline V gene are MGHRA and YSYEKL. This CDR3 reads CASSTYRDSNGYTF. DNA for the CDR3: TGCGCCAGCAGCACCTACCGGGACAGCAATGGCTACACCTTC.

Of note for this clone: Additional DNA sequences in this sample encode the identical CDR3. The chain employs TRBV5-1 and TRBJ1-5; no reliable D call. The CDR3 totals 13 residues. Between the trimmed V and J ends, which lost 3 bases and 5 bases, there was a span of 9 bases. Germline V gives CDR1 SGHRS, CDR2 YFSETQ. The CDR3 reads CASSWTGDQPQHF. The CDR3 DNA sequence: TGCGCCAGCAGCTGGACGGGAGATCAGCCCCAGCATTTT.

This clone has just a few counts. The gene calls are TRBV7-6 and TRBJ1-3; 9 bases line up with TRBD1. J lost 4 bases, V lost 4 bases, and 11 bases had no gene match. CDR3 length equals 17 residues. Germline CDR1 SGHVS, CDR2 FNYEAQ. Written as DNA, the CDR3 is TGTGCCAGCAGCTCACACCCCGGGACAGGGTCCGGAAACACCATATATTTT. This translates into CASSSHPGTGSGNTIYF.

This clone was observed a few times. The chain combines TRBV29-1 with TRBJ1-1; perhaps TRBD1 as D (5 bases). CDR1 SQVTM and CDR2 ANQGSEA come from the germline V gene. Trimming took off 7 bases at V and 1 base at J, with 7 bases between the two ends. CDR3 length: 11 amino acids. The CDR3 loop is CSADRNTEAFF. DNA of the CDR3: TGCAGCGCCGACAGGAACACTGAAGCTTTCTTT.

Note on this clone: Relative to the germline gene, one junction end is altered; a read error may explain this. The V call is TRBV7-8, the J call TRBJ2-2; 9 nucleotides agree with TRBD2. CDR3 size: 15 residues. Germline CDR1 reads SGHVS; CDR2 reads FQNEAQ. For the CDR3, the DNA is TGTGCCAGCAGCCCCCGCGGGGGGGATACCGGGGAGCCGTTTTTT. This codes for CASSPRGGDTGEPFF.

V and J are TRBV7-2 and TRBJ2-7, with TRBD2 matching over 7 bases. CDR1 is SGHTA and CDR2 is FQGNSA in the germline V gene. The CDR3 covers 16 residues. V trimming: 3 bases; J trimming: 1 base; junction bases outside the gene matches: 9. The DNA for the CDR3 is TGTGCCAGCAGCTTTGAGACTAGCCGAATTTCCTACGAGCAGTACTTC. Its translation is CASSFETSRISYEQYF.

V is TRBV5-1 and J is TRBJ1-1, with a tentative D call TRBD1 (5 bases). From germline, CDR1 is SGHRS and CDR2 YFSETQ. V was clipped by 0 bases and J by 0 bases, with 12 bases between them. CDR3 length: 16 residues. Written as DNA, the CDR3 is TGCGCCAGCAGCTTGGTCGGGGGAGAGGTGAACACTGAAGCTTTCTTT. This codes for CASSLVGGEVNTEAFF.

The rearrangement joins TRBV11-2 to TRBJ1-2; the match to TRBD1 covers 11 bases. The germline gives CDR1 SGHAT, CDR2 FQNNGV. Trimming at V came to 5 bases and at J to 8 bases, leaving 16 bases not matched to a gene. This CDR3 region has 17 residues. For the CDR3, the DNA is TGTGCCAGCAGCCAAAGCTCCGGACAGGGGGCCGTTGGGGGCTACACCTTC. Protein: CASSQSSGQGAVGGYTF.

The CDR3 reads CASSEAGGAREEKLFF. The CDR3 DNA reads as TGTGCCAGCAGTGAAGCGGGAGGGGCCAGGGAGGAAAAACTGTTTTTT. This chain connects TRBV6-1 to TRBJ1-4, with D perhaps TRBD1 (5 bases). This CDR3 has 16 amino acids. Germline V gives CDR1 MNHNS, CDR2 SASEGT. Trimming shortened V by 0 bases and J by 8 bases, and 16 bases separated the two germline ends.

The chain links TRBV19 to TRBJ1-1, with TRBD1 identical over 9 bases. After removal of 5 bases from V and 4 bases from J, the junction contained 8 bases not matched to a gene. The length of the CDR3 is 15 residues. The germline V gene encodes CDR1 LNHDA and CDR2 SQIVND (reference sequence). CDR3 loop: CASSPPRGQGTEAFF. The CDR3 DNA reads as TGTGCCAGTAGTCCACCAAGGGGACAGGGCACTGAAGCTTTCTTT.

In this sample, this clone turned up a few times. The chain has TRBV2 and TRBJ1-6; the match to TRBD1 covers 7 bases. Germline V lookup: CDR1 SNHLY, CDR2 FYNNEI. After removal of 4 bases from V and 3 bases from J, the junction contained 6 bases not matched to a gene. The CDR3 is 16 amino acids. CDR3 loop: CASSASGGFYNSPLHF. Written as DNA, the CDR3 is TGTGCCAGCAGTGCCTCAGGGGGATTCTATAATTCACCCCTCCACTTT.

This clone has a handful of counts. CDR3 coding DNA: TGCGCCAGCAGCCAAGCAGACAGGGTCAATCAGCCCCAGCATTTT. Translating it yields CASSQADRVNQPQHF. J is TRBJ1-5 and V is TRBV4-1, with 7 bases aligning to TRBD1. The germline V gene has CDR1 MGHRA and CDR2 YSYEKL. Germline trimming cut 1 base from V and 3 bases from J; bases unmatched to any gene: 3. The CDR3 sequence is 15 residues long.